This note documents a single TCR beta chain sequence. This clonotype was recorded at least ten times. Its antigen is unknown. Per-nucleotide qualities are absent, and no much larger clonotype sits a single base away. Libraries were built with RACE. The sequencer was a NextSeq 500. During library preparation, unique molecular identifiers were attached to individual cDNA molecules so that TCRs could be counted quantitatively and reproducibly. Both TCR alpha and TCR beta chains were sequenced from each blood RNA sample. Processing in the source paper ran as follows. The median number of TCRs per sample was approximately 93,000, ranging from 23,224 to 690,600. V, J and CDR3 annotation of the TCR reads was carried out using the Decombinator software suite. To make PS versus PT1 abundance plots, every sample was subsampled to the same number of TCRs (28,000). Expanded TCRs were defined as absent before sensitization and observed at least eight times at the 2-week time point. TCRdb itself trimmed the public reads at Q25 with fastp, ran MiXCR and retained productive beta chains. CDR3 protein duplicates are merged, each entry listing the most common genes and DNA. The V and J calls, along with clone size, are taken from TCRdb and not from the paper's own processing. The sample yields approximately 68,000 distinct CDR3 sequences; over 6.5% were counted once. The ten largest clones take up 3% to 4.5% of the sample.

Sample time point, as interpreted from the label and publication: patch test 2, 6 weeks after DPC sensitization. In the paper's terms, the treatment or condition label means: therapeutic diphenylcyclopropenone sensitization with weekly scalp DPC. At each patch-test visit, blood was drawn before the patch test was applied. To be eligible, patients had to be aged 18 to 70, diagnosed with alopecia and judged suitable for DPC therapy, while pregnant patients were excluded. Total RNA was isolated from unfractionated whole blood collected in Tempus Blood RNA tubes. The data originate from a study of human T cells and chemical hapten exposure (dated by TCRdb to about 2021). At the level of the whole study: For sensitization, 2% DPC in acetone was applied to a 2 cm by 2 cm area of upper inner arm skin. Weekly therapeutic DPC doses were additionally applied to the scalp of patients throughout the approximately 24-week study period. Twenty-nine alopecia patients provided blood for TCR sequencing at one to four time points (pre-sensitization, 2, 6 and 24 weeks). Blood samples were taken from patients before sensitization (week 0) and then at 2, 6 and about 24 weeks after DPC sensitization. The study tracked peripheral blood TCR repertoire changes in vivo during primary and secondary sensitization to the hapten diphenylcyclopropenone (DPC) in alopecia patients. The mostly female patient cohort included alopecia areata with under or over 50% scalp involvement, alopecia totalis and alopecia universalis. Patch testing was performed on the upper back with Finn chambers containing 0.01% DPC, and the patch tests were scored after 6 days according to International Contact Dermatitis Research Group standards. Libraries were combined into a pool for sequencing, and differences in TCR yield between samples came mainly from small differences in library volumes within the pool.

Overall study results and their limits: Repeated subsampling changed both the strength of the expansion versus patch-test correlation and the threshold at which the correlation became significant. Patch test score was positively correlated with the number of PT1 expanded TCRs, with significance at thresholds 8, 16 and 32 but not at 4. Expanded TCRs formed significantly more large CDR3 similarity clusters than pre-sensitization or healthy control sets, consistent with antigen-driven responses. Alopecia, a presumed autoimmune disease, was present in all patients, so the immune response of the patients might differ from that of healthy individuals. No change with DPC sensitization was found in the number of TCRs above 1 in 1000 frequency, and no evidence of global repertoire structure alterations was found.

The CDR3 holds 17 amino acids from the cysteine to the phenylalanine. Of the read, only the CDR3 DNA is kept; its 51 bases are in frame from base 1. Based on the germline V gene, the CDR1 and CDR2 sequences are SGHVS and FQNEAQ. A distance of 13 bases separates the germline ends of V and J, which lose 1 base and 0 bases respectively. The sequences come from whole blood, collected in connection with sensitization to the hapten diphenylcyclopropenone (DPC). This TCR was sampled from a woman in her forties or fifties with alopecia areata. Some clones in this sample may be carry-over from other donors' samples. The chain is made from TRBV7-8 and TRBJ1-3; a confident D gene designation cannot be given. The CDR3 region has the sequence CASSLVPRGISGNTIYF. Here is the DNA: TGTGCCAGCAGCTTAGTCCCCCGCGGGATCTCTGGAAACACCATATATTTT.